This T cell receptor (beta chain) was identified in a study of OX40 agonist ivuxolimab in advanced cancers. As for the study in general: Ivuxolimab, an antibody acting as an agonist of OX40 (CD134), was used to treat patients. Two patients with cutaneous melanoma and one with hepatocellular carcinoma, three in total, showed partial responses.

For this clone: What it binds is not known.

Assay: immunoSEQ multiplex PCR; the TCRdb copy retains only in-frame clones and omits some. Of some 29,000 clones listed, 80% to 95% are singletons. CDR1 SGHDT and CDR2 YYEEEE come from the germline V gene. This CDR3 is built from 16 residues. V gave up 3 bases and J gave up 0 bases, with 15 bases separating them. The study, taken as a whole, reports: At doses 0.1 to 3.0 mg/kg, CD4+ and CD8+ clones expanded.

This chain connects TRBV5-6 to TRBJ1-1, with a weak D call TRBD1 (6 bases). The sequenced sample was CD4+ or CD8+ T cells sorted from blood, obtained in a trial of the OX40 agonist ivuxolimab. This receptor was identified in an adult with an advanced solid tumor such as melanoma, head and neck, liver or kidney cancer. Written as DNA, the CDR3 is TGTGCCAGCAGCTCTACTCTGACAGGCCTGAACACTGAAGCTTTCTTT. This gives the protein CASSSTLTGLNTEAFF.